This paragraph covers one T cell receptor beta chain sequence. Its antigen is still unknown. This specimen comes from a study of vaccination and CD4 T cells after COVID-19. Study as a whole: Post-vaccine sampling followed dose two by a median about 69 days (range 14 to 241). Cells were stimulated with overlapping spike peptides from SARS-CoV-2, HCoV-NL63, HCoV-OC43 and HCoV-229E. General study results and limits: Early timepoints after natural infection were not analyzed in these convalescent patients.

Cultured CD4+ T-cell DNA underwent Oncomine TCR Beta short-read sequencing. From the PCR reads, TCRdb called clonotypes with MiXCR, one entry per CDR3 protein. The sample shows more than 10,000 distinct CDR3 sequences, 54% of them seen only once. Germline V gene data show CDR1 as MNHEY and CDR2 as SMNVEV (reference sequence). Between the trimmed V and J ends, which lost 7 bases and 0 bases, there was a span of 13 bases. The CDR3 contains 14 residues. As to treatment: roughly ten-day PBMC culture with coronavirus spike peptide pools or control peptides (ViraFEST assay). This chain joins TRBV27 and TRBJ2-7; D uncertain. This sequence originates from a human donor who had recovered from COVID-19. The source material was CD4+ T cells from blood, cultured in vitro. CDR3 protein: CASKPSSYSYEQYF. The CDR3 nucleotides are TGTGCCAGCAAGCCCTCGAGCTACTCCTACGAGCAGTACTTC.